These 24 T cell receptor beta chains originate from one sample sequenced in a study of T-cell memory formation after mild COVID-19. TCRdb analysed the 5' RACE reads with MiXCR anew, one entry per CDR3 protein. This table has about 49,000 distinct CDR3 sequences, less than 35% appearing once. Sequencing was performed on PBMCs or a T cell subset sorted from them (not recorded which). The receptors originated from a man between 18 and 35 years old who had mild COVID-19 (a few samples of this study predate the infection). Cell type and time point are not known.

The genes are TRBV12-3 or TRBV12-4 and TRBJ1-1; D gene unclear. With 0 bases removed from V and 12 bases from J, the gap between germline ends came to 14 bases. This CDR3 has 13 amino acids. The CDR3 coding sequence is TGTGCCAGCAGTTTAGCGGGGTCCCGGCTGACTTTCTTT. This sequence encodes CASSLAGSRLTFF.

V is TRBV5-6 and J is TRBJ2-7, with D perhaps given as TRBD1 or TRBD2 (6 bases each). Germline V CDR1 and CDR2: SGHDT, YYEEEE. The CDR3 consists of 14 residues. V lost 4 bases, J lost 5 bases, and 16 bases lay in between. The DNA of the CDR3 is TGTGCCAGCAGCCGGGAGACAGGTGACCACGAGCAGTACTTC. This sequence encodes CASSRETGDHEQYF.

In its sample, this clonotype was seen a few times. J is TRBJ2-3 and V is TRBV6-2 or TRBV6-3; weak D call: TRBD2 (6 bases). Deletions cut 7 bases from V and 6 bases from J, with 17 bases between. Germline V lookup: CDR1 MNHEY, CDR2 SVGEGT. The CDR3 is 14 residues long. CDR3 DNA sequence: TGTGCCAGCAATGGCGGGGAAAGGGTGGATACGCAGTATTTT. Translated, it gives CASNGGERVDTQYF.

This clonotype was counted once. This chain joins TRBV7-9 and TRBJ2-5; D gene uncertain. V was clipped by 0 bases and J by 5 bases, with 13 bases between them. CDR1 SEHNR and CDR2 FQNEAQ come from the germline V gene (reference sequence). The CDR3 has 15 residues. CDR3 amino acids: CASSLAHRTPETQYF. The CDR3 DNA follows: TGTGCCAGCAGCTTAGCGCACAGAACTCCGGAGACCCAGTACTTC.

This clonotype turned up a few times. This chain uses TRBV3-1 with TRBJ1-6; 9 nucleotides match TRBD1. CDR1 is LGHDT, CDR2 YNNKEL, per germline (reference sequence). This CDR3 comprises 16 residues. V was clipped by 0 bases and J by 6 bases; unmatched bases: 3. The CDR3 reads CASSQEGTGTNSPLHF. The CDR3 DNA reads as TGTGCCAGCAGCCAAGAAGGGACAGGGACTAATTCACCCCTCCACTTT.

The sample holds a few counts of this clonotype. V usage is TRBV6-2 or TRBV6-3 and J usage is TRBJ2-7, with 7 bases matching TRBD2. Germline V gene sequence: CDR1 MNHEY, CDR2 SVGEGT. V lost 4 bases, J lost 2 bases, and 2 bases stayed unmatched. CDR3 length: 13 amino acids. The CDR3 sequence: CASSWGTTYEQYV. CDR3 coding DNA: TGTGCCAGCAGTTGGGGGACTACCTACGAGCAGTACGTC.

Here the CDR3 reads CASSPLPGGADTQYF. CDR3 nucleotide sequence: TGTGCCAGCAGCCCTCTGCCGGGGGGGGCAGATACGCAGTATTTT. The gene calls are TRBV7-2 and TRBJ2-3, with 8 positions matching TRBD2. The germline V gene encodes CDR1 SGHTA and CDR2 FQGNSA. J gave up 4 bases and V 5 bases, and 8 bases lay outside the gene matches. The length of the CDR3 is 15 residues.

There are a few counts of this clonotype. The J gene is TRBJ1-5, the V gene TRBV6-5, with D unclear. CDR1 is MNHEY, CDR2 SVGAGI, per germline. The CDR3 runs 15 residues. V lost 2 bases to trimming and J lost 4 bases, with 12 bases between them. This CDR3 is CASSYGDPGNQPQHF. CDR3 nucleotides: TGTGCCAGCAGTTACGGAGACCCTGGGAATCAGCCCCAGCATTTT.

V and J are TRBV7-9 and TRBJ1-5; 11 nucleotides match TRBD1. V lost 4 bases and J lost 2; bases outside the gene matches: 13. The length of the CDR3 is 19 residues. Germline loops: CDR1 SEHNR, CDR2 FQNEAQ (reference sequence). The CDR3 region is CASSWRMDRGRLGNQPQHF. CDR3 DNA: TGTGCCAGCAGCTGGCGCATGGACAGGGGGCGCCTGGGCAATCAGCCCCAGCATTTT. Combining the CDR3 with reference TRBV7-9 and TRBJ1-5 gives the whole variable domain DTGVSQNPRHKITKRGQNVTFRCDPISEHNRLYWYRQTLGQGPEFLTYFQNEAQLEKSRLLSDRFSAERPKGSFSTLEIQRTEQGDSAMYLCASSWRMDRGRLGNQPQHFGDGTRLSIL.

The V and J genes are TRBV19 and TRBJ2-3, with D possibly TRBD1 on 5 matching bases. The germline V gene encodes CDR1 LNHDA and CDR2 SQIVND (reference sequence). This CDR3 has 14 residues. Trimming left V 8 bases short and J 0 bases short, with 12 bases between. The CDR3 is CASVDRASTDTQYF. CDR3 DNA: TGTGCCAGTGTCGACAGAGCTAGCACAGATACGCAGTATTTT.

As DNA, the CDR3 is TGTGCCAGCAGCCCCGGGACAGGGGTCACCGGGGAGCTGTTTTTT. Translating gives CASSPGTGVTGELFF. The J gene is TRBJ2-2, the V gene TRBV11-3, with 10 bases fitting TRBD1. This CDR3 spans 15 amino acids. The ends lost 5 bases at V and 4 bases at J; junction bases unmatched: 4. Looked up from germline, CDR1 is SGHNT and CDR2 is YENEEA.

The table lists this clonotype with a few counts. This chain joins TRBV11-2 and TRBJ2-7, with 8 nucleotides matching TRBD2. The germline CDR1 and CDR2 sequences are SGHAT and FQNNGV. This CDR3 comprises 15 residues. Trimming at V came to 5 bases and at J to 4 bases, leaving 10 bases not matched to a gene. CDR3 bases: TGTGCCAGCAGCAAGGCGGGACTAGGAGCTTACGAGCAGTACTTC. Its translation: CASSKAGLGAYEQYF.

This clonotype was counted only a few times. V gene TRBV5-4 combines with J gene TRBJ2-1; D perhaps matches TRBD2 (6 bases). Between the trimmed V and J ends, which lost 7 bases and 4 bases, there was a span of 15 bases. The CDR3 is 14 amino acids. Germline V gene data show CDR1 as SGHNT and CDR2 as YYREEE (reference sequence). CDR3 sequence reads: CASLDGTSYNEQFF. CDR3 sequence (DNA): TGTGCCAGCTTGGATGGGACTTCGTACAATGAGCAGTTCTTC.

The rearrangement joins TRBV10-2 to TRBJ2-5; 7 nucleotides align to TRBD2. The V gene end was trimmed by 6 bases and the J gene end by 1 base; junction bases not matched to a gene: 8. In germline, CDR1 is WSHSY, CDR2 SAAADI. The CDR3 extends over 15 amino acids. In DNA form, the CDR3 reads TGCGCCAGCAGACACTCGGCGGGAGTCCAAGAGACCCAGTACTTC. Its translation: CASRHSAGVQETQYF.

This clonotype occurred once. This chain connects TRBV7-8 to TRBJ1-1; D gene ambiguous. Between the trimmed V and J ends, which lost 0 bases and 0 bases, there was a span of 5 bases. The CDR3 loop spans 14 amino acids. In germline, CDR1 is SGHVS, CDR2 FQNEAQ. This CDR3 is CASSLARMNTEAFF. The CDR3 nucleotides read TGTGCCAGCAGCTTAGCGCGCATGAACACTGAAGCTTTCTTT.

The sample holds many counts of this clonotype. This chain joins TRBV6-2 or TRBV6-3 and TRBJ2-2; D is uncertain. Trimming cost V 2 bases and J 3 bases, with 7 bases left between them. The CDR3 is made up of 14 amino acids. Germline V lookup: CDR1 MNHEY, CDR2 SVGEGT. CDR3 sequence: CASSYLTDTGELFF. CDR3 DNA sequence: TGTGCCAGCAGTTACCTTACAGACACCGGGGAGCTGTTTTTT.

The genes are TRBV7-2 and TRBJ1-2, with TRBD1 as a possible D gene (5 bases). The CDR3 is 16 amino acids. Deletions cut 5 bases from V and 5 bases from J, with 21 bases between. Germline-derived CDR1 and CDR2 are SGHTA and FQGNSA. The CDR3 region is CASSPRVGGTAYGYTF. The CDR3 DNA is TGTGCCAGCAGCCCCAGGGTGGGGGGGACCGCGTATGGCTACACCTTC.

DNA for the CDR3: TGCGCCAGCAGCCAGACAGGGGGCACGACTGAAGCTTTCTTT. Its protein product is CASSQTGGTTEAFF. This chain connects TRBV4-1 to TRBJ1-1; 10 bases match TRBD1. The V gene's germline CDR1 is MGHRA and CDR2 YSYEKL. The CDR3 covers 14 residues. V lost 3 bases and J lost 5; bases outside the gene matches: 3.

This sequence joins TRBV7-9 and TRBJ2-1; 7 bases fit TRBD1. The CDR3 sequence is 18 residues long. CDR1 and CDR2 from the germline V gene are SEHNR and FQNEAQ (reference sequence). J gave up 1 base and V 4 bases, and 13 bases lay outside the gene matches. Written as DNA, the CDR3 is TGTGCCAGCAGCTCAACTGTCCGGGACAGTCTATCCTACAATGAGCAGTTCTTC. This encodes CASSSTVRDSLSYNEQFF.

The sample holds a few counts of this clonotype. The rearrangement links TRBV7-3 to TRBJ2-1, with 7 bases lining up with TRBD1. The CDR3 loop spans 13 amino acids. CDR1 and CDR2 (germline): SGHTA, FQGTGA. V shed 3 bases and J 6 bases; nucleotides not matched to a gene: 2. The CDR3 DNA sequence: TGTGCCAGCAGCTTGGCAGGGGGCAATGAGCAGTTCTTC. Translated: CASSLAGGNEQFF.

About this clonotype: At one end the junction does not follow the germline gene, possibly because of a read error. The chain recombines TRBV2 with TRBJ2-5, with 9 bases lining up with TRBD2. There are 15 residues in the CDR3. Germline CDR1 and CDR2: SNHLY and FYNNEI. Here the CDR3 DNA reads TGTGCCACCCTAATCTGGCGGGGGGGCCAAAAGACCCAGTACTTC. It encodes CATLIWRGGQKTQYF. Full variable domain (missing parts from reference TRBV2 and TRBJ2-5): EPEVTQTPSHQVTQMGQEVILRCVPISNHLYFYWYRQILGQKVEFLVSFYNNEISEKSEIFDDQFSVERPDGSNFTLKIRSTKLEDSAMYFCATLIWRGGQKTQYFGPGTRLLVL.

The gene calls are TRBV24-1 and TRBJ2-1; D assignment may be TRBD1 or TRBD2 (7 bases each). In germline, CDR1 is KGHDR, CDR2 SFDVKD. With 8 bases removed from V and 9 bases from J, the gap between germline ends came to 16 bases. This CDR3 spans 13 amino acids. The CDR3 nucleotides are TGTGCCACCACCGCGGCAGGGGGGGCTGAGCAGTTCTTC. Encoded protein: CATTAAGGAEQFF.

This clonotype came up a few times. The chain combines TRBV5-1 with TRBJ1-5; D remains ambiguous. Trimming took off 3 bases at V and 5 bases at J, with 15 bases between the two ends. From germline, CDR1 is SGHRS and CDR2 YFSETQ. This CDR3 comprises 15 residues. The CDR3: CASSWSEEVDQPQHF. The CDR3 coding sequence is TGCGCCAGCAGCTGGTCGGAGGAAGTGGATCAGCCCCAGCATTTT.

The V call is TRBV6-5, the J call TRBJ2-1, with a tentative D call TRBD1 (6 bases). This CDR3 region has 15 residues. CDR1 MNHEY and CDR2 SVGAGI come from the germline V gene. The V end was cut by 2 bases, the J end by 0 bases, with 8 bases between. CDR3 loop: CASSYQGSSYNEQFF. CDR3 in DNA: TGTGCCAGCAGTTACCAGGGGAGCTCCTACAATGAGCAGTTCTTC.